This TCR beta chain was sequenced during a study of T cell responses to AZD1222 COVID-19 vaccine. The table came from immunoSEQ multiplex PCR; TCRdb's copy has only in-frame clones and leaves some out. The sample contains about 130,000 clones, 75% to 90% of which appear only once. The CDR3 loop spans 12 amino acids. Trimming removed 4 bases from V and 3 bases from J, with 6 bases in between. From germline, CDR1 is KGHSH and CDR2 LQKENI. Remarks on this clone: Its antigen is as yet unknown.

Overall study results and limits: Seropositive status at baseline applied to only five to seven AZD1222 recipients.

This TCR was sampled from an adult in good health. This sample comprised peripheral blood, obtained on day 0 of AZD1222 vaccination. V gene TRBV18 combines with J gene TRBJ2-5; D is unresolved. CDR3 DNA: TGTGCCAGCTCACACTCCGAAGAGACCCAGTACTTC. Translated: CASSHSEETQYF.